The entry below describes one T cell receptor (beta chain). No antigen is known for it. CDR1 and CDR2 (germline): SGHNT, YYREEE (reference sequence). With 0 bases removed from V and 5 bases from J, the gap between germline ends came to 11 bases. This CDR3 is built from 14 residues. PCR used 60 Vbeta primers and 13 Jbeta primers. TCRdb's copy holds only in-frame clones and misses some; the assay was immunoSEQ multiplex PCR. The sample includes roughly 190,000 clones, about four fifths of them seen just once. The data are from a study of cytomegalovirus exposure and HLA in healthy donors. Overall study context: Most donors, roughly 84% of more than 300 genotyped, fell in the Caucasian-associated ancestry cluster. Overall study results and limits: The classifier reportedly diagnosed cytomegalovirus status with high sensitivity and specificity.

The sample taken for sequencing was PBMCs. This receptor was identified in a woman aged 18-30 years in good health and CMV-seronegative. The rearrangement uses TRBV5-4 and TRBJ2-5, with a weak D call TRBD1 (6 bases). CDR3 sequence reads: CASSLGQGPETQYF. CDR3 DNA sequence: TGTGCCAGCAGCTTGGGCCAGGGGCCCGAGACCCAGTACTTC. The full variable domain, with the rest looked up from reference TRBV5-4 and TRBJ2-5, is ETGVTQSPTHLIKTRGQQVTLRCSSQSGHNTVSWYQQALGQGPQFIFQYYREEENGRGNFPPRFSGLQFPNYSSELNVNALELDDSALYLCASSLGQGPETQYFGPGTRLLVL.